One sample yielded the 21 T cell receptor beta chains listed below, sequenced in a study of T cell changes during pregnancy in multiple sclerosis. Some clones are missing from TCRdb's copy, which holds only in-frame ones; the method was immunoSEQ multiplex PCR. This table has 100,000 or so clones, about 90% appearing once. Sequencing used peripheral blood, obtained in the second trimester of pregnancy. These TCRs come from a female donor with multiple sclerosis, enrolled in a pregnancy study.

The chain employs TRBV19 and TRBJ2-7; weak D call: TRBD1 (6 bases). CDR1 and CDR2 (germline): LNHDA, SQIVND (reference sequence). CDR3 length: 13 residues. Trimming removed 6 bases at V and 1 base at J, with 10 bases between. The CDR3 DNA sequence: TGTGCCAGTAGGGGGGACATGTCCTACGAGCAGTACTTC. This gives the protein CASRGDMSYEQYF.

The gene calls are TRBV25-1 and TRBJ2-2; D call uncertain. CDR1 and CDR2 (germline): MGHDK, SYGVNS. The ends were cut back, 9 bases at V and 0 bases at J, with 8 bases in the middle. The CDR3 consists of 13 residues. The DNA of the CDR3 is TGTGCCAGTGGAGTCCCGAACACCGGGGAGCTGTTTTTT. The encoded protein is CASGVPNTGELFF.

Here the CDR3 DNA reads TGTGCCAGCAGTTTATTAGGAGCGGGAGGGCTCTCCTACGAGCAGTACTTC. Protein: CASSLLGAGGLSYEQYF. The chain uses TRBV28 and TRBJ2-7; 10 positions match TRBD2. Germline CDR1 reads MDHEN; CDR2 reads SYDVKM. CDR3 length: 17 amino acids. Trimming at V came to 1 base and at J to 0 bases, leaving 6 bases not matched to a gene.

The chain carries TRBV5-4 and TRBJ2-7; 8 bases line up with TRBD1. The CDR3 sequence is 15 residues long. V was pared by 6 bases and J by 0 bases, with 8 bases of the junction left unmatched. Germline CDR1 reads SGHNT; CDR2 reads YYREEE (reference sequence). The CDR3 sequence is CASTQGAASSYEQYF. CDR3 DNA: TGTGCCAGCACCCAGGGGGCAGCTAGCTCCTACGAGCAGTACTTC. Based on the CDR3 plus reference TRBV5-4 and TRBJ2-7, the full variable domain is ETGVTQSPTHLIKTRGQQVTLRCSSQSGHNTVSWYQQALGQGPQFIFQYYREEENGRGNFPPRFSGLQFPNYSSELNVNALELDDSALYLCASTQGAASSYEQYFGPGTRLTVT.

The rearrangement joins TRBV2 to TRBJ2-3, with 9 nucleotides matching TRBD1. Germline loops: CDR1 SNHLY, CDR2 FYNNEI. This CDR3 is built from 15 residues. Losses at the gene ends were 8 bases for V and 6 bases for J; bases not matched to a gene: 12. The CDR3 DNA is TGTGCCAGCGATACTCCGGGACAGGGCATGGATACGCAGTATTTT. Its translation: CASDTPGQGMDTQYF.

The gene calls are TRBV6-5 and TRBJ2-7; the D gene is possibly TRBD1 (5 bases). The CDR3 sequence is 14 residues long. V lost 4 bases, J lost 3 bases, and 13 bases lay in between. The V gene's germline CDR1 is MNHEY and CDR2 SVGAGI. The DNA for the CDR3 is TGTGCCAGCAGTTTGACAGTTACTTACTACGAGCAGTACTTC. Encoded protein: CASSLTVTYYEQYF.

This clone occurred once. The chain recombines TRBV29-1 with TRBJ2-5; TRBD2 agrees at 13 bases. The ends lost 5 bases at V and 5 bases at J; junction bases unmatched: 8. CDR1 SQVTM and CDR2 ANQGSEA come from the germline V gene. The CDR3 length is 15 residues. The chain's CDR3 is CSVRTSGSWGETQYF. The CDR3 DNA reads as TGCAGCGTTCGGACTAGCGGGAGTTGGGGGGAGACCCAGTACTTC.

The CDR3 DNA reads as TGTGCCAGTAGTACTACAGGGGGCTCGAACACCGGGGAGCTGTTTTTT. This sequence encodes CASSTTGGSNTGELFF. The chain couples TRBV19 to TRBJ2-2; 9 bases fit TRBD1. This CDR3 has 16 amino acids. Germline CDR1 is LNHDA and CDR2 is SQIVND (reference sequence). V lost 4 bases, J lost 0 bases, and 3 bases stayed unmatched.

The chain is built from TRBV2 and TRBJ1-5; the D gene is possibly TRBD1 (5 bases). Germline V lookup: CDR1 SNHLY, CDR2 FYNNEI. With 4 bases removed from V and 4 bases from J, the gap between germline ends came to 8 bases. CDR3 length: 13 residues. CDR3 in DNA: TGTGCCAGCAGTGGGGGGGGTAATCAGCCCCAGCATTTT. Translation: CASSGGGNQPQHF.

The chain employs TRBV14 and TRBJ2-3; D is possibly TRBD1 (8 bases). From germline, CDR1 is SGHDN and CDR2 FVKESK. The V and J ends lost 4 bases and 0 bases respectively, with 26 bases between them. This CDR3 region has 20 residues. This CDR3 is CASSRNPFDRGLTSTDTQYF. The DNA of the CDR3 is TGTGCCAGCAGCCGGAACCCATTTGACAGGGGACTAACTAGCACAGATACGCAGTATTTT.

The chain carries TRBV28 and TRBJ2-4, with a possible D match to TRBD2 (6 bases). Germline V gene sequence: CDR1 MDHEN, CDR2 SYDVKM. Trimming cost V 3 bases and J 4 bases, with 7 bases left between them. CDR3 length: 13 residues. DNA of the CDR3: TGTGCCAGCAGTTTGGGGGGTAAAAACATTCAGTACTTC. Its protein product is CASSLGGKNIQYF.

V is TRBV6-5 and J is TRBJ1-1; the D gene is possibly TRBD1 (6 bases). CDR1 MNHEY and CDR2 SVGAGI come from the germline V gene. V was clipped by 2 bases and J by 5 bases, with 9 bases between them. This CDR3 region has 13 residues. CDR3: CASSYLQGTEAFF. CDR3 sequence (DNA): TGTGCCAGCAGTTACCTACAGGGAACTGAAGCTTTCTTT.

The chain links TRBV11-2 to TRBJ2-7, with 7 bases aligning to TRBD2. V was pared by 1 base and J by 4 bases, with 10 bases of the junction left unmatched. CDR1 is SGHAT, CDR2 FQNNGV, per germline. The CDR3 spans 16 residues. The CDR3 region has the DNA TGTGCCAGCAGCTTAGGCGGGAGCCCTTCCGCTTACGAGCAGTACTTC. This gives the protein CASSLGGSPSAYEQYF.

This rearrangement joins TRBV4-1 to TRBJ1-2; perhaps TRBD1 as D (6 bases). Deletions cut 1 base from V and 4 bases from J, with 13 bases between. Germline loops: CDR1 MGHRA, CDR2 YSYEKL. The CDR3 runs 15 residues. CDR3 in DNA: TGCGCCAGCAGCCAAGGGGAACAGGGTACCTATGGCTACACCTTC. Amino acid sequence: CASSQGEQGTYGYTF.

V is TRBV27 and J is TRBJ2-3; maybe TRBD2 (7 bases). Trimming took off 2 bases at V and 4 bases at J, with 13 bases between the two ends. This CDR3 is built from 15 residues. Germline V gene sequence: CDR1 MNHEY, CDR2 SMNVEV (reference sequence). The CDR3 sequence is CASSLESRGPDTQYF. As DNA, the CDR3 is TGTGCCAGCAGTTTAGAGTCGCGGGGGCCAGATACGCAGTATTTT.

The chain has TRBV6-6 and TRBJ2-5, with no clear D. Germline CDR1 is MNHNY and CDR2 is SVGAGI (reference sequence). Trimming took 0 bases from V and 2 from J, leaving 7 bases between them. This CDR3 spans 14 amino acids. The CDR3 sequence is CASSYSAGQETQYF. The CDR3 DNA sequence: TGTGCCAGCAGTTACTCGGCAGGTCAAGAGACCCAGTACTTC.

The chain carries TRBV27 and TRBJ2-1; the match to TRBD2 covers 11 bases. Germline CDR1 and CDR2: MNHEY and SMNVEV (reference sequence). The V and J ends lost 6 bases and 0 bases, in that order; junction bases with no gene match: 13. The CDR3 loop spans 19 amino acids. The CDR3 protein is CASRGVTGLAGISYNEQFF. The DNA for the CDR3 is TGTGCCAGCAGAGGCGTAACCGGACTAGCGGGTATCTCCTACAATGAGCAGTTCTTC.

This sequence joins TRBV5-1 and TRBJ2-3; TRBD2 matches at 11 bases. This CDR3 region has 21 residues. Trimming took 2 bases from V and 2 from J; bases not matched to a gene: 19. Germline V gene data show CDR1 as SGHRS and CDR2 as YFSETQ. This chain's CDR3 is CASSLVAPVLAGGQLTDTQYF. CDR3 in DNA: TGCGCCAGCAGCTTAGTAGCCCCGGTGCTAGCGGGAGGCCAACTCACAGATACGCAGTATTTT.

This clone was found once. The V call is TRBV5-8, the J call TRBJ2-5, with 9 bases lining up with TRBD2. CDR3 size: 17 residues. V lost 0 bases to trimming and J lost 4 bases; unmatched junction nucleotides: 10. Germline CDR1 is SGHTS and CDR2 is YDEGEE. CDR3 residues: CASSLGVDSGRGETQYF. In DNA form, the CDR3 reads TGTGCCAGCAGCTTGGGGGTGGATAGCGGGAGAGGAGAGACCCAGTACTTC.

A word on this clone: Other DNA sequences of this sample code for an identical CDR3. This chain joins TRBV5-1 and TRBJ2-1; 10 positions match TRBD2. Germline CDR1 is SGHRS and CDR2 is YFSETQ. J was trimmed by 2 bases and V by 4 bases; bases with no gene match: 3. This CDR3 region has 15 residues. The CDR3 protein is CASSLSGRAYNEQFF. CDR3 in DNA: TGCGCCAGCAGCCTAAGCGGGAGGGCCTACAATGAGCAGTTCTTC.

This chain joins TRBV7-9 and TRBJ2-1; D is undetermined. This CDR3 spans 13 amino acids. CDR1 is SEHNR, CDR2 FQNEAQ, per germline (reference sequence). Trimming took off 2 bases at V and 5 bases at J, with 7 bases between the two ends. The CDR3 nucleotides are TGTGCCAGCAGCTTATGGGCAGACAATGAGCAGTTCTTC. Translation gives CASSLWADNEQFF.